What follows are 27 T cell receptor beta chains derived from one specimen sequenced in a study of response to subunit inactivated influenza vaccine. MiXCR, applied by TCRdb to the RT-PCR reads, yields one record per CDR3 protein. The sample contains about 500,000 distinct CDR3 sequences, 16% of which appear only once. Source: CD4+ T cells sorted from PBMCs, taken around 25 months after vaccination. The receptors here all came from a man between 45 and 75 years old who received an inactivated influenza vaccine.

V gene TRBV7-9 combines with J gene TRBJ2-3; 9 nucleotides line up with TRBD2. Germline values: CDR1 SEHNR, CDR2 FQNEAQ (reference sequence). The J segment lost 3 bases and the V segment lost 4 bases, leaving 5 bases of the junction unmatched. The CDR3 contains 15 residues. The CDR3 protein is CASSSIAGVTDTQYF. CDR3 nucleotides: TGTGCCAGCAGCTCGATAGCGGGAGTTACAGATACGCAGTATTTT.

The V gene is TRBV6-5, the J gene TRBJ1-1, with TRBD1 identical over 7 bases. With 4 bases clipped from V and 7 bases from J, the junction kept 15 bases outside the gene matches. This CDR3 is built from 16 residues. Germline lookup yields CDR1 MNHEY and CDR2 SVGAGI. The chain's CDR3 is CASSSGTAGMVGEAFF. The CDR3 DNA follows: TGTGCCAGCAGTTCGGGGACAGCGGGGATGGTGGGTGAAGCTTTCTTT.

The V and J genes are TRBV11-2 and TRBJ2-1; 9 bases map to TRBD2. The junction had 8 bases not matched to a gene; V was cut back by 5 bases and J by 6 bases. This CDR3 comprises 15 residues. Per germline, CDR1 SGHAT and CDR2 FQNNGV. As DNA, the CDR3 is TGTGCCAGCAGCCCGAGGGCGGGAGGGCCCAATGAGCAGTTCTTC. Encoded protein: CASSPRAGGPNEQFF.

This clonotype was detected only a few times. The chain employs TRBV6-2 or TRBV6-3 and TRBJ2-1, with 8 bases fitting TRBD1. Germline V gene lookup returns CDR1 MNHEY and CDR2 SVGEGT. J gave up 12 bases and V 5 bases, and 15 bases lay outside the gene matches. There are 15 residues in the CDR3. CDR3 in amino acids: CASSRRTGRTIVQFF. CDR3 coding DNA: TGTGCCAGCAGTCGTAGGACAGGGAGGACAATAGTGCAGTTCTTC.

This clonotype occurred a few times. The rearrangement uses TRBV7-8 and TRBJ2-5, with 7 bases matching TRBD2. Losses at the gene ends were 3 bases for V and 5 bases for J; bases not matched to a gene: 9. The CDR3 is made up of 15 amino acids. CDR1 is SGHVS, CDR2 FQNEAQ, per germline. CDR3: CASSFRNGGWETQYF. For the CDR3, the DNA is TGTGCCAGCAGCTTTCGGAACGGGGGGTGGGAGACCCAGTACTTC. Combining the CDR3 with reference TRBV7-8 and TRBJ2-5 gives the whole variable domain GAGVSQSPRYKVAKRGQDVALRCDPISGHVSLFWYQQALGQGPEFLTYFQNEAQLDKSGLPSDRFFAERPEGSVSTLKIQRTQQEDSAVYLCASSFRNGGWETQYFGPGTRLLVL.

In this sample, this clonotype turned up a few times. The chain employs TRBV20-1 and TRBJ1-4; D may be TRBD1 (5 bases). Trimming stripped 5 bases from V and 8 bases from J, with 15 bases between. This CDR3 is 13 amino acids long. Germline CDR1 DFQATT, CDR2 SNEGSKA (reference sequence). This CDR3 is CSAEREGREKLFF. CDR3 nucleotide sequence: TGCAGTGCTGAGAGGGAGGGGAGGGAAAAACTGTTTTTT.

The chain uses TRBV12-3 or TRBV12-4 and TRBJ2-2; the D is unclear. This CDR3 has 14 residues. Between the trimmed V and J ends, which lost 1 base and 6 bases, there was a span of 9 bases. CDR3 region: CASSLGNLAGELFF. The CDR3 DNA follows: TGTGCCAGCAGTTTAGGGAATCTCGCCGGGGAGCTGTTTTTT.

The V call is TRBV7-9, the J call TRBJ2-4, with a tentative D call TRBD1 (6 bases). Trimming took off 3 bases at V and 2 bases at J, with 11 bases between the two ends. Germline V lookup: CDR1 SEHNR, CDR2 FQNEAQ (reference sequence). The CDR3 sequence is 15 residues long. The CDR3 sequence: CASSFDGQTKNIQYF. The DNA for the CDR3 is TGTGCCAGCAGCTTTGACGGACAGACCAAAAACATTCAGTACTTC. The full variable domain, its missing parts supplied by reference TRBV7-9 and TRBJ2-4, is DTGVSQNPRHKITKRGQNVTFRCDPISEHNRLYWYRQTLGQGPEFLTYFQNEAQLEKSRLLSDRFSAERPKGSFSTLEIQRTEQGDSAMYLCASSFDGQTKNIQYFGAGTRLSVL.

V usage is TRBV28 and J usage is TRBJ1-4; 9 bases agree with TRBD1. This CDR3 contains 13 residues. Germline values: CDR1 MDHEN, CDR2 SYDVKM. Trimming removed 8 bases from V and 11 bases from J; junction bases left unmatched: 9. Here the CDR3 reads CASHRQGVGKLFF. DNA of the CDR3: TGTGCCAGCCATCGACAGGGGGTGGGTAAACTGTTTTTT.

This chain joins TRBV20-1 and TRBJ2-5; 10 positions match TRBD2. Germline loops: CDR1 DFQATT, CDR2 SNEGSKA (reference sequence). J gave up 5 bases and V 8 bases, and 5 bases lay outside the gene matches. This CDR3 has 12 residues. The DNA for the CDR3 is TGCAGTTGTAGCGGGGGGCGGGAGACCCAGTACTTC. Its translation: CSCSGGRETQYF.

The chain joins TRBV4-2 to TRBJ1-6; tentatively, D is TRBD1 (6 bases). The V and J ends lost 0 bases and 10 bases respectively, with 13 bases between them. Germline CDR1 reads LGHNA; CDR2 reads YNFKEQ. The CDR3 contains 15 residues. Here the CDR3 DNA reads TGTGCCAGCAGCCAAGAAGTAAAAGGGGGGTCACCCCTCCACTTT. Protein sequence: CASSQEVKGGSPLHF.

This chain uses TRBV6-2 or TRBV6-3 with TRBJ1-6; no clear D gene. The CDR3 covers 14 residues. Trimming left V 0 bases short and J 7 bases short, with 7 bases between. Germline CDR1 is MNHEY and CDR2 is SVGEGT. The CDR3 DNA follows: TGTGCCAGCAGTTACTCCGCGGAAAATTCACCCCTCCACTTT. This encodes CASSYSAENSPLHF.

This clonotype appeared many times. CDR3 bases: TGCGCCAGCAGTGAGGACAGGGGTTATGGCTACACCTTC. This translates into CASSEDRGYGYTF. The chain uses TRBV10-2 and TRBJ1-2; 8 nucleotides agree with TRBD1. V lost 2 bases to trimming and J lost 5 bases; unmatched junction nucleotides: 1. Germline CDR1 WSHSY, CDR2 SAAADI. This CDR3 spans 13 amino acids.

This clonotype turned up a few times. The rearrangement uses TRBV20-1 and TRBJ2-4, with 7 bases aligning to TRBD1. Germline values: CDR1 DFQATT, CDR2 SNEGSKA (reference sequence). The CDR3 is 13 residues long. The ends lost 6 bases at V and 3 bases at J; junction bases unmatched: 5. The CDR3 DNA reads TGCAGTGCAGACAGGGTAGGCAAAAACATTCAGTACTTC. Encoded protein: CSADRVGKNIQYF.

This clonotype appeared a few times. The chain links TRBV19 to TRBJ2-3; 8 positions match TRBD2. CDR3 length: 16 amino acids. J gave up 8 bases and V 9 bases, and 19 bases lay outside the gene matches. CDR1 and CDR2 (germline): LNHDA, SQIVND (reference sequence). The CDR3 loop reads CASNNLRGLAPLTQYF. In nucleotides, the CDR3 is TGTGCCAGCAATAACCTCCGTGGACTAGCTCCCCTTACGCAGTATTTT. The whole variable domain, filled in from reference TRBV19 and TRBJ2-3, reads DGGITQSPKYLFRKEGQNVTLSCEQNLNHDAMYWYRQDPGQGLRLIYYSQIVNDFQKGDIAEGYSVSREKKESFPLTVTSAQKNPTAFYLCASNNLRGLAPLTQYFGPGTRLTVL.

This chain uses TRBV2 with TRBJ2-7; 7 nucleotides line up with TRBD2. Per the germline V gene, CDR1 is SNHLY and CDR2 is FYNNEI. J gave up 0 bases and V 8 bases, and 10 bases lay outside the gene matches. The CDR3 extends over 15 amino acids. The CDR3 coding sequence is TGTGCCAGCGGGGGAGGGAGGGAGAGCTCCTACGAGCAGTACTTC. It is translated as CASGGGRESSYEQYF.

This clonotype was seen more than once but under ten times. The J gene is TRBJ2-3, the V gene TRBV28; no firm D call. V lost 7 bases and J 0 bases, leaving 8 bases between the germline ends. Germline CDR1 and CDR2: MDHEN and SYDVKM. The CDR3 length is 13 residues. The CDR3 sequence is CASNQPSTDTQYF. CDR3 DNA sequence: TGTGCCAGCAACCAACCAAGCACAGATACGCAGTATTTT. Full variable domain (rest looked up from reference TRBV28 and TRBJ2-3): DVKVTQSSRYLVKRTGEKVFLECVQDMDHENMFWYRQDPGLGLRLIYFSYDVKMKEKGDIPEGYSVSREKKERFSLILESASTNQTSMYLCASNQPSTDTQYFGPGTRLTVL.

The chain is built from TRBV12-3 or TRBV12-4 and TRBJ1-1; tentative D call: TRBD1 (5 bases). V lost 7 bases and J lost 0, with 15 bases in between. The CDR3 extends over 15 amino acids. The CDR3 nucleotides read TGTGCCAGCAAATCGGGGGGATCAATGAACACTGAAGCTTTCTTT. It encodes CASKSGGSMNTEAFF.

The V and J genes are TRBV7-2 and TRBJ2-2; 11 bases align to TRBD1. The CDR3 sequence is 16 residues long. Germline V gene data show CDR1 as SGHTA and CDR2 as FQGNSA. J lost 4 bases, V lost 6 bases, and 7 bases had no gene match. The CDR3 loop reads CASRRGQGAFTGELFF. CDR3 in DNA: TGTGCCAGCAGACGTGGACAGGGGGCTTTCACCGGGGAGCTGTTTTTT.

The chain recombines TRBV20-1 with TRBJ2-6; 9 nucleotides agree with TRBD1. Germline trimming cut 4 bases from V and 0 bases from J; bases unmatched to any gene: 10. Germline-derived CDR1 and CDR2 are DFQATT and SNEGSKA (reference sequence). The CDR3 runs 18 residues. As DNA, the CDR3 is TGCAGTGCTATACCCCCGGGACAGGGACCCTCTGGGGCCAACGTCCTGACTTTC. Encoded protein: CSAIPPGQGPSGANVLTF.

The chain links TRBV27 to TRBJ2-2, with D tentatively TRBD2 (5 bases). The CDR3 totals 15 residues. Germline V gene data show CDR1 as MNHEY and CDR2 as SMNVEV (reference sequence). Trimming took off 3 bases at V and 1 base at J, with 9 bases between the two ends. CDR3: CASSFDRGNTGELFF. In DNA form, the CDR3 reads TGTGCCAGCAGTTTTGACCGGGGGAACACCGGGGAGCTGTTTTTT.

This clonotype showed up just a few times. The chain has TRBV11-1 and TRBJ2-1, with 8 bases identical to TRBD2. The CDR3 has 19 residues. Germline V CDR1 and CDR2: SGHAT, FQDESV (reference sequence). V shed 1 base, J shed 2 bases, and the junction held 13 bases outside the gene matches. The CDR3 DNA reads TGTGCCAGCAGCTTAGTAGGTGGGCGGGGGGATTCACCCTACAATGAGCAGTTCTTC. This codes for CASSLVGGRGDSPYNEQFF.

This chain's CDR3 is CAIGAGGPADTQYF. The DNA of the CDR3 is TGTGCCATCGGAGCGGGGGGGCCCGCAGATACGCAGTATTTT. The chain couples TRBV6-1 to TRBJ2-3; 10 bases are a match to TRBD2. The CDR3 is 14 residues long. CDR1 is MNHNS, CDR2 SASEGT, per germline. Unmatched junction bases numbered 8, after V lost 10 bases and J lost 4 bases.

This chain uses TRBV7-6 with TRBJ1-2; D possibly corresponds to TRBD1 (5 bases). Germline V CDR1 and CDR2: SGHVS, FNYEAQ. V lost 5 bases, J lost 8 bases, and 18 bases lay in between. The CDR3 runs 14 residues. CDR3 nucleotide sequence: TGTGCCAGCAGCCAACCTGGGACCCCCGAGGGCTACACCTTC. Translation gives CASSQPGTPEGYTF.

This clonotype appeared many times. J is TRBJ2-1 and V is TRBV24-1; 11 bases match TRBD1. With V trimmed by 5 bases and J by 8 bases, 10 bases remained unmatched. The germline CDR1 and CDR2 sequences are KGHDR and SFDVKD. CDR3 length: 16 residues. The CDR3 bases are TGTGCCACCAGTGGGACAGGGGGCTCTGATTCTTATGAGCAGTTCTTC. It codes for CATSGTGGSDSYEQFF.

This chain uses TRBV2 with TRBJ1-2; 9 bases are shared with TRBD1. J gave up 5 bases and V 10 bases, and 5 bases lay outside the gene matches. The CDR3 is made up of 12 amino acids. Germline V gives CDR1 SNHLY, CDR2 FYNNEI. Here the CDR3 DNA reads TGTGCCACCCGACAGGGGGGGTATGGCTACACCTTC. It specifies CATRQGGYGYTF.

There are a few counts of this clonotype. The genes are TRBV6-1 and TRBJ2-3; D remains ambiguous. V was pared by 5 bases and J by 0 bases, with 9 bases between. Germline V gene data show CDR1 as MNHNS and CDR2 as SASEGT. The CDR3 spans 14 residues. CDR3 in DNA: TGTGCCAGCAGTCTGACCTCAAGCACAGATACGCAGTATTTT. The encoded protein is CASSLTSSTDTQYF.